This record concerns one TCR beta chain sequence. This record belongs to a study of blood T cell repertoires in COVID-19. Sequencing was performed with immunoSEQ multiplex PCR; in TCRdb, only in-frame clones are kept and a portion is missing. The table records approximately 96,000 clones, roughly 96% of them present only once. With 8 bases removed from V and 0 bases from J, the gap between germline ends came to 11 bases. The CDR3 extends over 14 amino acids. Germline CDR1 SNHLY, CDR2 FYNNEI. The origin of this receptor is a human donor with active COVID-19. The donor label of this sample is uncertain. The chain is built from TRBV2 and TRBJ1-5; D is perhaps TRBD1 (5 bases). The material sequenced was peripheral blood. The CDR3 coding sequence is TGTGCCAGCCTAGACAGCCTTAGCAATCAGCCCCAGCATTTT. Its translation is CASLDSLSNQPQHF.